These 31 T cell receptor beta chains came from one sample sequenced in a study of CD8 T cells in Susac syndrome. The RNA input was about 0.5 to 1 ug, and it was reverse transcribed with random hexamers. Each CDR3 protein gets one entry after TCRdb re-called the immunoSEQ multiplex PCR reads with MiXCR. The table has roughly 150,000 distinct CDR3 sequences, 95% to 96% seen once. The specimen sequenced was CD8+ T cells from PBMCs. The receptors stem from a human donor with multiple sclerosis.

The rearrangement uses TRBV11-1 and TRBJ2-2; D is perhaps TRBD1 (6 bases). The CDR3 loop spans 20 amino acids. V lost 5 bases and J lost 0, with 25 bases in between. CDR1 and CDR2 (germline): SGHAT, FQDESV (reference sequence). The DNA for the CDR3 is TGTGCCAGCAGCCGCGCCCCGAGACAGGTGAATTCCGCGAACACCGGGGAGCTGTTTTTT. This sequence encodes CASSRAPRQVNSANTGELFF.

J is TRBJ2-1 and V is TRBV12-3 or TRBV12-4; a weak D match, TRBD1 (5 bases). V dropped 3 bases and J dropped 4 bases, with 7 bases sitting between them. The CDR3 has 13 residues. The CDR3 nucleotides read TGTGCCAGCAGTTTTGGGGCATACAATGAGCAGTTCTTC. Translating gives CASSFGAYNEQFF.

This sequence joins TRBV24-1 and TRBJ1-2; unclear D gene. The CDR3 contains 13 residues. Germline V gives CDR1 KGHDR, CDR2 SFDVKD. V was shortened by 8 bases and J by 11 bases, with 20 bases between the two germline ends. The CDR3: CATTQPGSRWYTF. The CDR3 nucleotides read TGTGCCACCACCCAGCCAGGAAGTCGCTGGTACACCTTC.

This chain connects TRBV27 to TRBJ2-7, with D perhaps matching TRBD1 or TRBD2 (6 bases each). V lost 5 bases to trimming and J lost 5 bases, with 10 bases between them. Germline assignment: CDR1 MNHEY and CDR2 SMNVEV (reference sequence). This CDR3 contains 12 residues. CDR3 residues: CASSGGRNEQYV. CDR3 bases: TGTGCCAGCAGTGGGGGGCGGAACGAGCAGTACGTC.

The gene calls are TRBV29-1 and TRBJ1-6; 7 bases align to TRBD1. V shed 6 bases and J 4 bases; nucleotides not matched to a gene: 9. The V gene's germline CDR1 is SQVTM and CDR2 ANQGSEA. This CDR3 is 15 amino acids long. The CDR3, as DNA: TGCAGCGTCCAACAGGGGCCCACGTATAATTCACCCCTCCACTTT. Translating it yields CSVQQGPTYNSPLHF.

The table lists this clonotype with a count of one. The chain couples TRBV12-3 or TRBV12-4 to TRBJ2-7, with a tentative D call TRBD1 (6 bases). V lost 5 bases to trimming and J lost 5 bases, with 16 bases between them. The length of the CDR3 is 14 residues. Here the CDR3 reads CASSPTGPLDEQYF. DNA of the CDR3: TGTGCCAGCAGTCCGACAGGTCCTCTGGACGAGCAGTACTTC.

The V call is TRBV11-2, the J call TRBJ2-7; D is possibly TRBD1 (6 bases). Germline V CDR1 and CDR2: SGHAT, FQNNGV. V was cut by 4 bases and J by 0 bases, with 13 bases left in between. CDR3 length: 15 amino acids. The CDR3 nucleotides are TGTGCCAGCAGCTCTACAGGGCATAACTCCTACGAGCAGTACTTC. Protein sequence: CASSSTGHNSYEQYF.

DNA for the CDR3: TGCGCCAGCAGCCAACAGGCACCGACGGAGGGGGGCTACACCTTC. Its translation is CASSQQAPTEGGYTF. This chain links TRBV4-1 with TRBJ1-2; possible D gene TRBD1, 5 bases. Germline CDR1 MGHRA, CDR2 YSYEKL. The CDR3 length is 15 residues. V was trimmed by 2 bases and J by 8 bases, leaving 18 bases between them.

V is TRBV27 and J is TRBJ2-7, with 9 bases aligning to TRBD1. CDR1 is MNHEY and CDR2 is SMNVEV in the germline V gene (reference sequence). Trimming cost V 5 bases and J 5 bases; bases outside gene matches: 7. The CDR3 sequence is 14 residues long. The CDR3 DNA reads TGTGCCAGCAGTGAACCGGGACAGGGTAACGAGCAGTACTTC. Amino acids: CASSEPGQGNEQYF.

The chain recombines TRBV6-5 with TRBJ1-6, with D possibly being TRBD1 (5 bases). From germline, CDR1 is MNHEY and CDR2 SVGAGI. The CDR3 runs to 15 residues. Trimming left V 4 bases short and J 6 bases short, with 13 bases between. Here the CDR3 DNA reads TGTGCCAGCAGTTCTCGGGACGGAAGTAATTCACCCCTCCACTTT. Residues: CASSSRDGSNSPLHF.

The V call is TRBV15, the J call TRBJ2-3, with TRBD2 matching over 9 bases. V gave up 8 bases and J gave up 6 bases; unmatched junction bases: 12. CDR1 is LNHNV, CDR2 YYDKDF, per germline (reference sequence). The CDR3 is made up of 15 amino acids. The CDR3 DNA reads TGTGCCACCGGGGCCCGGACTAGCGCTGGGGATACGCAGTATTTT. It translates to CATGARTSAGDTQYF. Combining the CDR3 with reference TRBV15 and TRBJ2-3 gives the whole variable domain DAMVIQNPRYQVTQFGKPVTLSCSQTLNHNVMYWYQQKSSQAPKLLFHYYDKDFNNEADTPDNFQSRRPNTSFCFLDIRSPGLGDTAMYLCATGARTSAGDTQYFGPGTRLTVL.

The CDR3 region is CASSYRQTDTQYF. Here the CDR3 DNA reads TGTGCCAGCAGTTACCGACAGACAGATACGCAGTATTTT. This chain connects TRBV6-5 to TRBJ2-3, with D maybe TRBD1 (5 bases). Germline-derived CDR1 and CDR2 are MNHEY and SVGAGI. The V end lost 2 bases, the J end lost 3 bases, and 6 bases lay between the germline ends. There are 13 residues in the CDR3.

The chain carries TRBV6-1 and TRBJ2-7; the match to TRBD1 covers 9 bases. The CDR3 consists of 16 residues. J lost 3 bases, V lost 5 bases, and 11 bases had no gene match. Germline V gene lookup returns CDR1 MNHNS and CDR2 SASEGT. In DNA form, the CDR3 reads TGTGCCAGCAGTCCCGGGACAGGGCCCCTAGACTACGAGCAGTACGTC. It codes for CASSPGTGPLDYEQYV.

The chain has TRBV29-1 and TRBJ1-1; 11 nucleotides agree with TRBD1. With V trimmed by 7 bases and J by 0 bases, 7 bases remained unmatched. CDR3 length: 15 amino acids. Germline CDR1 is SQVTM and CDR2 is ANQGSEA. The CDR3 loop is CSAYGTGGMNTEAFF. In nucleotides, the CDR3 is TGCAGCGCGTACGGGACAGGGGGGATGAACACTGAAGCTTTCTTT.

The chain joins TRBV12-5 to TRBJ2-5, with 10 nucleotides matching TRBD2. The CDR3 loop spans 15 amino acids. Germline-derived CDR1 and CDR2 are LGHNT and FRNRAP. V was pared by 3 bases and J by 1 base, with 2 bases of the junction left unmatched. CDR3 sequence: CASGFASGGQETQYF. The CDR3 DNA follows: TGTGCTAGTGGTTTTGCTAGCGGGGGCCAAGAGACCCAGTACTTC.

The CDR3 protein is CASSLTGTDGYTF. CDR3 DNA sequence: TGTGCCAGCAGTTTAACCGGGACGGATGGCTACACCTTC. The gene calls are TRBV6-5 and TRBJ1-2; possibly TRBD1 for D (5 bases). V lost 4 bases and J lost 6, with 12 bases in between. The CDR3 is made up of 13 amino acids. The germline V gene encodes CDR1 MNHEY and CDR2 SVGAGI.

The chain combines TRBV4-2 with TRBJ2-1; 12 nucleotides agree with TRBD2. Germline CDR1 is LGHNA and CDR2 is YNFKEQ. Trimming cost V 0 bases and J 8 bases; bases outside gene matches: 11. There are 18 residues in the CDR3. The CDR3 sequence is CASSQDVASGGVRDEQFF. The CDR3 region has the DNA TGTGCCAGCAGCCAAGATGTGGCTAGCGGGGGGGTTCGGGATGAGCAGTTCTTC.

This chain connects TRBV5-1 to TRBJ2-7; D not resolved. The CDR3 is 12 residues long. Between the trimmed V and J ends, which lost 0 bases and 5 bases, there was a span of 6 bases. The germline gives CDR1 SGHRS, CDR2 YFSETQ. The CDR3 is CASSLEGHEQYV. CDR3 nucleotides: TGCGCCAGCAGCTTGGAAGGTCACGAGCAGTACGTC.

This clonotype was seen only once. The chain employs TRBV11-2 and TRBJ1-5; 7 nucleotides match TRBD1. The CDR3 has 15 residues. The J segment lost 2 bases and the V segment lost 4 bases, leaving 5 bases of the junction unmatched. Germline V CDR1 and CDR2: SGHAT, FQNNGV. Here the CDR3 reads CASSSTGQGNQPQHF. The DNA of the CDR3 is TGTGCCAGCAGCTCCACCGGACAGGGCAATCAGCCCCAGCATTTT.

The CDR3: CASSSAPSGGYTF. As DNA, the CDR3 is TGTGCCAGCAGTTCCGCCCCCTCCGGGGGCTACACCTTC. The V call is TRBV27, the J call TRBJ1-2; D not resolved. With 4 bases removed from V and 8 bases from J, the gap between germline ends came to 14 bases. Germline lookup yields CDR1 MNHEY and CDR2 SMNVEV (reference sequence). This CDR3 comprises 13 residues.

In the case of this clonotype: At one boundary the junction diverges from the germline segment, which might be a read error. The gene calls are TRBV12-3 or TRBV12-4 and TRBJ2-5; the match to TRBD2 covers 12 bases. The CDR3 loop spans 12 amino acids. The CDR3 bases are TGCTCTAGCGGGGGGGCCCGGGAGACCCAGTACTTC. Translation: CSSGGARETQYF.

The chain links TRBV5-1 to TRBJ2-2; possible D gene TRBD2, 5 bases. Germline V gene sequence: CDR1 SGHRS, CDR2 YFSETQ. Trimming pared 3 bases from V and 4 bases from J, leaving 16 bases between. The CDR3 has 16 amino acids. Here the CDR3 reads CASSSFPGEGTGELFF. CDR3 in DNA: TGCGCCAGCAGCTCCTTCCCTGGAGAGGGCACCGGGGAGCTGTTTTTT. Combining the CDR3 with reference TRBV5-1 and TRBJ2-2 gives the whole variable domain KAGVTQTPRYLIKTRGQQVTLSCSPISGHRSVSWYQQTPGQGLQFLFEYFSETQRNKGNFPGRFSGRQFSNSRSEMNVSTLELGDSALYLCASSSFPGEGTGELFFGEGSRLTVL.

This sequence joins TRBV20-1 and TRBJ2-7; TRBD1 might be the D (6 bases). V was shortened by 1 base and J by 3 bases, with 10 bases between the two germline ends. CDR3 length equals 13 residues. CDR1 and CDR2 (germline): DFQATT, SNEGSKA (reference sequence). This CDR3 is CSARGTENYEQYV. The CDR3 DNA sequence: TGCAGTGCTAGAGGGACAGAAAACTACGAGCAGTACGTC.

The CDR3 DNA is TGTGCCAGCAGTTTATCTTTTGGGGGGGTCAACGAGCAGTACTTC. It codes for CASSLSFGGVNEQYF. The chain carries TRBV27 and TRBJ2-7; 7 positions agree with TRBD2. The CDR3 has 15 residues. Germline V CDR1 and CDR2: MNHEY, SMNVEV (reference sequence). V lost 0 bases, J lost 5 bases, and 7 bases stayed unmatched.

The CDR3, as DNA: TGTGCCAGCAGCCAGGAAGCTAGCGGGGGCTACGAGCAGTACTTC. It yields the protein CASSQEASGGYEQYF. V gene TRBV11-3 combines with J gene TRBJ2-7, with 10 bases aligning to TRBD2. Germline CDR1 and CDR2: SGHNT and YENEEA. The V and J ends lost 5 bases and 3 bases, in that order; junction bases with no gene match: 7. CDR3 length equals 15 residues.

This chain links TRBV19 with TRBJ2-3; D unresolved. Germline CDR1 is LNHDA and CDR2 is SQIVND (reference sequence). The CDR3 is 14 amino acids. V was clipped by 5 bases and J by 1 base, with 10 bases between them. The CDR3 sequence: CASSARTRTDTQYF. CDR3 bases: TGTGCCAGTAGTGCACGTACTCGCACAGATACGCAGTATTTT.

Here the CDR3 reads CASSLGTGFEQYF. The CDR3 nucleotides are TGTGCCAGCAGTTTAGGGACAGGGTTCGAGCAGTACTTC. The rearrangement uses TRBV27 and TRBJ2-7, with 9 positions matching TRBD1. Germline assignment: CDR1 MNHEY and CDR2 SMNVEV (reference sequence). CDR3 size: 13 residues. The ends lost 2 bases at V and 6 bases at J; junction bases unmatched: 2.

This rearrangement joins TRBV29-1 to TRBJ2-5, with 10 bases lining up with TRBD1. Germline loops: CDR1 SQVTM, CDR2 ANQGSEA. The ends lost 7 bases at V and 3 bases at J; junction bases unmatched: 14. The CDR3 totals 16 residues. CDR3 DNA sequence: TGCAGCGCCACTGGAACCGGGACAGGGGAGGAAGAGACCCAGTACTTC. It translates to CSATGTGTGEEETQYF.

This chain connects TRBV27 to TRBJ1-2; TRBD1 aligns across 9 bases. This CDR3 comprises 15 residues. Germline V gene lookup returns CDR1 MNHEY and CDR2 SMNVEV (reference sequence). The J segment lost 6 bases and the V segment lost 4 bases, leaving 9 bases of the junction unmatched. Written as DNA, the CDR3 is TGTGCCAGCAGTTGGTCCGGGACAGGGTGGAATGGCTACACCTTC. Protein sequence: CASSWSGTGWNGYTF.

This chain links TRBV4-1 with TRBJ2-7; possibly TRBD2 for D (5 bases). In germline, CDR1 is MGHRA, CDR2 YSYEKL. The CDR3 length is 15 residues. Trimming took 1 base from V and 0 from J, leaving 10 bases between them. DNA for the CDR3: TGCGCCAGCAGCCAAGGGACTTTCCGCTCCTACGAGCAGTACTTC. This encodes CASSQGTFRSYEQYF.

The rearrangement uses TRBV27 and TRBJ2-2; D is perhaps TRBD1 (5 bases). Per germline, CDR1 MNHEY and CDR2 SMNVEV (reference sequence). The CDR3 extends over 15 amino acids. V was shortened by 2 bases and J by 4 bases, with 11 bases between the two germline ends. For the CDR3, the DNA is TGTGCCAGCAGTTTAGAGCAGGGTTCCACCGGGGAGCTGTTTTTT. Translated: CASSLEQGSTGELFF.